The clone carrying this T cell receptor (beta chain) was seen more than once but under ten times. What it recognizes is unknown. This sample was included in a study of CD4 T cells in relation to SARS-CoV-2 and coronaviruses. Unexposed donor CD4+ T cells date from about 2011-2018, before the COVID-19 pandemic. After roughly ten days of culture, CD4+ T cells were isolated. Repertoires were generated with immunoSEQ multiplex PCR, while TCRdb's copy carries only in-frame clones and drops some. The sample contains 20,000 or so clones, 76% of which appear only once. CDR3 size: 15 residues. V was pared by 2 bases and J by 0 bases, with 11 bases between. The germline gives CDR1 SGHAT, CDR2 FQNNGV.

The chain has TRBV11-2 and TRBJ2-7, with D possibly being TRBD1 (5 bases). The sequenced material came from CD4+ T cells from PBMCs, cultured in vitro. This receptor was obtained from a human donor in good health. Here the CDR3 DNA reads TGTGCCAGCAGCTTACAGGGCGGAAGCTCCTACGAGCAGTACTTC. It codes for CASSLQGGSSYEQYF. The full variable domain, with the rest looked up from reference TRBV11-2 and TRBJ2-7, is EAGVAQSPRYKIIEKRQSVAFWCNPISGHATLYWYQQILGQGPKLLIQFQNNGVVDDSQLPKDRFSAERLKGVDSTLKIQPAKLEDSAVYLCASSLQGGSSYEQYFGPGTRLTVT.